This T cell receptor (beta chain) stems from a study of T cell responses to AZD1222 COVID-19 vaccine. Notes on the study in general: The donor group comprised mostly white British people and more females; the analysis possibly underestimated clonal diversity.

The CDR3 runs to 13 residues. Germline lookup yields CDR1 MNHEY and CDR2 SMNVEV (reference sequence). Trimming pared 4 bases from V and 6 bases from J, leaving 11 bases between. Clones were read by immunoSEQ multiplex PCR, and TCRdb kept only the in-frame ones, dropping some. Among about 140,000 clones listed, roughly 93% were seen once. A note on this clone: The antigen is not known.

Here the sequenced sample was peripheral blood, taken after recovery from COVID-19. The receptor was derived from an adult who had recovered from COVID-19. The rearrangement joins TRBV27 to TRBJ2-3, with D hard to call. The CDR3 loop is CASSYPYSDTQYF. The CDR3 DNA is TGTGCCAGCAGTTACCCTTATTCGGATACGCAGTATTTT.